This TCR beta chain was profiled in a study of T cells in localized non-small cell lung cancer. Findings of the study overall: In adjacent lung, a median roughly 57 of the top 100 tumor clones were found. Because researchers sequenced only one region of the tumor, heterogeneity is still possible. Peak T cell clonality was found in uninvolved adjacent lung, exceeding tumor.

Trimming pared 4 bases from V and 3 bases from J, leaving 13 bases between. The CDR3 sequence is 13 residues long. CDR1 and CDR2 from the germline V gene are GTSNPN and SVGIG (reference sequence). Regarding this clone: Antigen specificity is unknown.

This table comes from immunoSEQ multiplex PCR, and its TCRdb copy is limited to in-frame clones, with some not included. The data contain about 27,000 clones, about 90% of them singletons. The receptor was isolated from a woman aged 35 to 70 with stage I lung adenocarcinoma. This chain joins TRBV30 and TRBJ2-7; D is uncertain. The source was peripheral blood, collected before any cancer treatment. CDR3 protein: CAWTRVSSYEQYF. DNA of the CDR3: TGTGCCTGGACCCGGGTTAGCAGCTACGAGCAGTACTTC.